This TCR beta chain was observed in a study of T cells in Graves' hyperthyroidism and ophthalmopathy. Across the whole study: Once the initial diagnosis was made, peripheral blood was obtained before any treatment. Findings and limits, study-wide: Most thyroid clonotypes expanded above 0.001 appeared in blood too.

It was RNA transcripts that yielded the amplified TCR beta CDR3 regions. The HTBI primer set drove a first-round RT-PCR of the TCR CDR3. TCRdb re-called the multiplex PCR reads with MiXCR, one entry per CDR3 protein. The sample holds around 450,000 distinct CDR3 sequences, approximately 13% seen once. In the case of this clonotype: The antigen is undetermined.

This CDR3 has 16 residues. V lost 3 bases to trimming and J lost 5 bases, with 17 bases between them. Germline CDR1 reads LGHNT; CDR2 reads FRNRAP. Uncontrolled infection, other autoimmune disease, pregnancy or lactation excluded patients. The chain employs TRBV12-5 and TRBJ2-1; D is possibly TRBD1 or TRBD2 (5 bases each). The receptor's source is a woman under 30 with Graves' hyperthyroidism. The source material was blood. The CDR3 here is CASGLGLGPPNNEQFF. The CDR3, as DNA: TGTGCTAGTGGTTTAGGTCTGGGACCGCCTAACAATGAGCAGTTCTTC.